The next 18 T cell receptor beta chains were all read from a single sample in a study of PD-L1 blockade in urothelial cancer. The repertoire was sequenced with immunoSEQ multiplex PCR; TCRdb's copy has only in-frame clones and lacks some. The table includes over 100,000 clones, about 88% detected once. Described time point: pretreatment peripheral blood. The sequenced sample was PBMCs, obtained around atezolizumab (anti-PD-L1) treatment. The source of these receptors is a man aged 45-65 years with urothelial cancer.

The rearrangement links TRBV30 to TRBJ2-7; the D gene is possibly TRBD1 (6 bases). Germline lookup yields CDR1 GTSNPN and CDR2 SVGIG (reference sequence). Trimming left V 4 bases short and J 2 bases short, with 12 bases between. CDR3 size: 13 residues. In nucleotides, the CDR3 is TGTGCCTGGATGACGACAGGCCCCTACGAGCAGTACTTC. Protein: CAWMTTGPYEQYF.

The chain carries TRBV20-1 and TRBJ1-1, with D possibly matching TRBD1 (6 bases). Germline CDR1 and CDR2: DFQATT and SNEGSKA (reference sequence). V was trimmed by 6 bases and J by 6 bases, leaving 11 bases between them. The CDR3 spans 11 residues. The CDR3 DNA follows: TGCAGTGCAAACAGGGTCCCTGAAGCTTTCTTT. As protein: CSANRVPEAFF.

V and J are TRBV5-8 and TRBJ2-5; TRBD1 matches 9 bases. The germline gives CDR1 SGHTS, CDR2 YDEGEE. This CDR3 region has 15 residues. V was clipped by 3 bases and J by 5 bases; unmatched bases: 8. DNA for the CDR3: TGTGCCAGCAGCTCAGGGACAGGGACACGGGAGACCCAGTACTTC. Translating it yields CASSSGTGTRETQYF.

The V and J genes are TRBV20-1 and TRBJ1-4, with D unclear. This CDR3 contains 11 residues. V lost 6 bases to trimming and J lost 7 bases, with 9 bases between them. Germline CDR1 is DFQATT and CDR2 is SNEGSKA (reference sequence). The CDR3 nucleotides read TGCAGTGCCAAACTGGTTGAAAAACTGTTTTTT. It translates to CSAKLVEKLFF.

This chain uses TRBV29-1 with TRBJ2-5, with a possible D match to TRBD2 (6 bases). Trimming stripped 7 bases from V and 5 bases from J, with 14 bases between. Germline V lookup: CDR1 SQVTM, CDR2 ANQGSEA. This CDR3 is built from 12 residues. The CDR3 DNA follows: TGCAGCGGGCGGACGGAGGGGGAGACCCAGTACTTC. Protein: CSGRTEGETQYF.

The rearrangement uses TRBV6-5 and TRBJ2-1; D remains ambiguous. The CDR3 covers 15 residues. Germline V gene sequence: CDR1 MNHEY, CDR2 SVGAGI. V was shortened by 9 bases and J by 0 bases, with 15 bases between the two germline ends. The DNA of the CDR3 is TGTGCCAGTTCCGCCAGCGTCTACTCCTACAATGAGCAGTTCTTC. Protein: CASSASVYSYNEQFF.

V is TRBV19 and J is TRBJ2-6; 7 nucleotides agree with TRBD1. Germline CDR1 is LNHDA and CDR2 is SQIVND (reference sequence). The trim removed 1 base at V and 0 bases at J, leaving 3 bases unmatched. The CDR3 totals 17 residues. In DNA form, the CDR3 reads TGTGCCAGTAGTATAGGTACAGGGGTCTCTGGGGCCAACGTCCTGACTTTC. Protein sequence: CASSIGTGVSGANVLTF.

V gene TRBV27 combines with J gene TRBJ1-6, with 7 bases that match TRBD1. From germline, CDR1 is MNHEY and CDR2 SMNVEV (reference sequence). V was pared by 5 bases and J by 10 bases, with 11 bases of the junction left unmatched. The CDR3 spans 15 residues. CDR3 loop: CASSPPDRAWSPLHF. In DNA, the CDR3 is TGTGCCAGCAGTCCACCCGACAGGGCTTGGTCACCCCTCCACTTT.

This sequence joins TRBV28 and TRBJ2-7; TRBD2 agrees at 7 bases. This CDR3 has 13 residues. Germline values: CDR1 MDHEN, CDR2 SYDVKM. After removal of 10 bases from V and 3 bases from J, the junction contained 9 bases not matched to a gene. The CDR3 DNA is TGTGCCACCCGGCAGGGAGGGAGCTACGAGCAGTACTTC. As protein: CATRQGGSYEQYF.

As to this clone: The same CDR3 also results from other DNA sequences found in this sample. The chain recombines TRBV18 with TRBJ1-1, with 9 bases lining up with TRBD1. Unmatched junction bases numbered 3, after V lost 6 bases and J lost 1 base. CDR1 and CDR2 (germline): KGHSH, LQKENI. CDR3 size: 14 residues. CDR3 amino acids: CASSPGQGNTEAFF. The CDR3 DNA sequence: TGTGCCAGCTCCCCGGGACAGGGGAACACTGAAGCTTTCTTT.

V gene TRBV9 combines with J gene TRBJ2-2, with 10 bases fitting TRBD2. V dropped 0 bases and J dropped 4; count of bases not matched to a gene: 6. In germline, CDR1 is SGDLS, CDR2 YYNGEE. The CDR3 loop spans 17 amino acids. The CDR3 protein is CASSVGAGGPTTGELFF. In DNA, the CDR3 is TGTGCCAGCAGCGTAGGAGCGGGAGGGCCGACCACCGGGGAGCTGTTTTTT. The whole variable domain, filled in from reference TRBV9 and TRBJ2-2, reads DSGVTQTPKHLITATGQRVTLRCSPRSGDLSVYWYQQSLDQGLQFLIQYYNGEERAKGNILERFSAQQFPDLHSELNLSSLELGDSALYFCASSVGAGGPTTGELFFGEGSRLTVL.

This clone has only a few counts. The V and J genes are TRBV9 and TRBJ1-1; 10 bases are shared with TRBD1. Germline CDR1 reads SGDLS; CDR2 reads YYNGEE. This CDR3 is built from 14 residues. V lost 3 bases to trimming and J lost 3 bases; unmatched junction nucleotides: 2. Here the CDR3 reads CASSGQGAYTEAFF. The DNA of the CDR3 is TGTGCCAGCAGCGGACAGGGGGCTTACACTGAAGCTTTCTTT.

This clone was recorded once. The chain combines TRBV5-1 with TRBJ2-5; D possibly corresponds to TRBD2 (6 bases). Germline CDR1 and CDR2: SGHRS and YFSETQ. V was shortened by 0 bases and J by 3 bases, with 12 bases between the two germline ends. The CDR3 has 15 residues. This chain's CDR3 is CASSLESAGKETQYF. CDR3 coding DNA: TGCGCCAGCAGCTTGGAATCGGCGGGGAAAGAGACCCAGTACTTC. The full variable domain, in which reference TRBV5-1 and TRBJ2-5 provide the parts outside the CDR3, is KAGVTQTPRYLIKTRGQQVTLSCSPISGHRSVSWYQQTPGQGLQFLFEYFSETQRNKGNFPGRFSGRQFSNSRSEMNVSTLELGDSALYLCASSLESAGKETQYFGPGTRLLVL.

The chain has TRBV13 and TRBJ2-1; 9 nucleotides agree with TRBD2. The CDR3 is 16 residues long. Per the germline V gene, CDR1 is PRHDT and CDR2 is FYEKMQ (reference sequence). The ends lost 5 bases at V and 4 bases at J; junction bases unmatched: 9. Here the CDR3 DNA reads TGTGCCAGCAGCAGGTCGGGACTAGCTGCTTACAATGAGCAGTTCTTC. It is translated as CASSRSGLAAYNEQFF.

The DNA for the CDR3 is TGTGCCAGCAGCTACTTGGGCGTCTACGAGCAGTACTTC. This codes for CASSYLGVYEQYF. The V call is TRBV7-2, the J call TRBJ2-7; D is unresolved. The germline V gene has CDR1 SGHTA and CDR2 FQGNSA. The ends were cut back, 4 bases at V and 3 bases at J, with 10 bases in the middle. The CDR3 is 13 amino acids.

V usage is TRBV9 and J usage is TRBJ2-1, with D perhaps TRBD1 (6 bases). Germline CDR1 reads SGDLS; CDR2 reads YYNGEE. The V end was cut by 0 bases, the J end by 6 bases, with 10 bases between. The CDR3 length is 14 residues. The CDR3: CASSVGRGGNEQFF. As DNA, the CDR3 is TGTGCCAGCAGCGTAGGTAGAGGGGGCAATGAGCAGTTCTTC. The full variable domain, rest sourced from reference TRBV9 and TRBJ2-1, is DSGVTQTPKHLITATGQRVTLRCSPRSGDLSVYWYQQSLDQGLQFLIQYYNGEERAKGNILERFSAQQFPDLHSELNLSSLELGDSALYFCASSVGRGGNEQFFGPGTRLTVL.

DNA of the CDR3: TGCGCCAGCAGCCCGGGACAGGGATCGACTGAAGCTTTCTTT. Translated: CASSPGQGSTEAFF. This sequence joins TRBV4-1 and TRBJ1-1; 9 bases agree with TRBD1. From germline, CDR1 is MGHRA and CDR2 YSYEKL. CDR3 length: 14 amino acids. V was pared by 4 bases and J by 5 bases, with 5 bases of the junction left unmatched.

Comment on this clone: The sample carries other DNA sequences with the same CDR3. The chain couples TRBV9 to TRBJ2-2, with TRBD2 matching over 10 bases. The CDR3 is 15 amino acids. CDR1 and CDR2 (germline): SGDLS, YYNGEE. After removal of 3 bases from V and 1 base from J, the junction contained 0 bases not matched to a gene. Written as DNA, the CDR3 is TGTGCCAGCAGCGGGACTAGCGGGAACACCGGGGAGCTGTTTTTT. It yields the protein CASSGTSGNTGELFF.